Listed below are T cell receptor beta chains from one sample, sequenced in a study of blood T cell repertoires in COVID-19. TCRdb's copy holds only in-frame clones and misses some; the assay was immunoSEQ multiplex PCR. The table records around 57,000 clones, around four fifths of them present only once. The sequencing input was peripheral blood. These receptors came from a woman aged 70-85 years with acute or convalescent COVID-19. CDR3s include the opening cysteine and the closing phenylalanine or tryptophan. A D gene is named only where the DNA matches it firmly. The listing skips clone size in some rows; elsewhere it reads once, few, many or a size class.

v_gene	d_gene	j_gene	abundance	CDR3nt	CDR3aa
TRBV3-1/TRBV3-2	.	TRBJ1-2	.	TGTGCCAGCAGCCAAGATTTTGCACAGGGCCGGCTTGGCTACACCTTC	CASSQDFAQGRLGYTF
TRBV7-2	.	TRBJ2-7	.	TGTGCCAGCAGCTTGGCCAGGGCCTACGAGCAGTACTTC	CASSLARAYEQYF
TRBV2	TRBD1	TRBJ1-1	.	TGTGCCAGCACCGGGACAGGGGTTTCTTACACTGAAGCTTTCTTT	CASTGTGVSYTEAFF
TRBV19	TRBD2	TRBJ2-7	.	TGTGCCAGTAGTCCAGGGAGGGGCGTCTCCTACGAGCAGTACTTC	CASSPGRGVSYEQYF
TRBV3-1/TRBV3-2	.	TRBJ2-2	.	TGTGCCAGCAGCCTCTTAGGGAGCACCGGGGAGCTGTTTTTT	CASSLLGSTGELFF
TRBV28	TRBD2	TRBJ2-5	.	TGTGCCAGCAGTCCCGGACTAGCGGCCCGAGAGACCCAGTACTTC	CASSPGLAARETQYF
TRBV5-1	TRBD1	TRBJ1-2	.	TGCGCCAGCAGCGAGGGACAGGGATCTGGCTACACCTTC	CASSEGQGSGYTF
TRBV3-1/TRBV3-2	.	TRBJ1-5	few	TGTGCCAGCAGCCCGGTAGGGGGACCAGAGCCCCAGCATTTT	CASSPVGGPEPQHF
TRBV3-1/TRBV3-2	TRBD1	TRBJ2-2	.	TGTGCCAGCAGCACTAGGGACAGGCCGCGGGGAGCTGTTTTT	CASSTRDRPRGAVF
TRBV9	TRBD2	TRBJ2-3	.	TGTGCCAGCAGCTCCTTCTTAGCGGGGCCTAGCACAGATACGCAGTATTTT	CASSSFLAGPSTDTQYF
TRBV13	.	TRBJ1-3	few	TGTGCCAGCAGCCTCGACAGCAGCTCTGGAAACACCATATATTTT	CASSLDSSSGNTIYF
TRBV5-1	.	TRBJ1-2	.	TGCGCCAGCAGCTTGGTGCCAGGGGAAAAAGAATATGGCTACACCTTC	CASSLVPGEKEYGYTF
TRBV12-3/TRBV12-4	.	TRBJ2-4	.	TGTGCCAGCAGTACGGGGTACAAAAACATTCAGTACTTC	CASSTGYKNIQYF
TRBV5-4	.	TRBJ2-2	.	TGTGCCAGCAGCCTTTACAGGGAAGCGAACACCGGGGAGCTGTTTTTT	CASSLYREANTGELFF
TRBV19	.	TRBJ2-1	.	TGTGCCAGTAGTGTCGGACAAAACAATGAGCAGTTCTTC	CASSVGQNNEQFF
TRBV9	.	TRBJ2-7	.	TGTGCCAGCAGCGTAGACGTAGGGGGAGGGGGCGAGCAGTACTTC	CASSVDVGGGGEQYF
TRBV3-1/TRBV3-2	TRBD2	TRBJ2-7	.	TGTGCCAGCAGCCAAGATTTAGCGGGCGAGCAGTACTTC	CASSQDLAGEQYF
TRBV6-5	TRBD1	TRBJ1-2	.	TGTGCCAGCAGCCCCGGGACAGGGGAGGATGGCTACACCTTC	CASSPGTGEDGYTF
TRBV6-1	TRBD2	TRBJ2-7	.	TGTGCCAGCAGTGAATATCAGCGGGGTCCCTACGAGCAGTACTTC	CASSEYQRGPYEQYF
TRBV10-1	TRBD2	TRBJ2-3	.	TGCGCCAGCACCGAGTCACTGGCGGGGGGGCTGGATACGCAGTATTTT	CASTESLAGGLDTQYF
TRBV2	TRBD1	TRBJ2-7	.	TGTGCCAGCAGTGAAGCCAGGACAGGGATCCACGAGCAGTACTTC	CASSEARTGIHEQYF
TRBV6-2/TRBV6-3	TRBD1	TRBJ1-2	.	TGTGCCAGCAGTTACGCCAGACAGGGAAACTATGGCTACACCTTC	CASSYARQGNYGYTF
TRBV7-2	.	TRBJ1-5	few	TGTGCCAGCAGCTTATCCCCGCCCAGCGGCAATCAGCCCCAGCATTTT	CASSLSPPSGNQPQHF
TRBV7-9	.	TRBJ2-5	.	TGTGCCAGCAGACCTGACATCCAAGAGACCCAGTACTTC	CASRPDIQETQYF
TRBV18	TRBD2	TRBJ2-2	once	TGTGCCAGCTCACCGAGGCTAGCGGTGGCCGGGGAGCTGTTTTTT	CASSPRLAVAGELFF
TRBV3-1/TRBV3-2	.	TRBJ2-5	.	TGTGCCAGCAGCCATGCTCTAAGAGGGACCCAGTACTTC	CASSHALRGTQYF
TRBV18	TRBD1	TRBJ1-3	.	TGTGCCAGCTCACCACCCTTCCGGGACAGCTCTGGAAACACCATATATTTT	CASSPPFRDSSGNTIYF
TRBV27	TRBD2	TRBJ2-1	.	TGTGCCAGCAAGTTTAGCGGGGGGGCTTATGAGCAGTTCTTC	CASKFSGGAYEQFF
TRBV4-1	TRBD1	TRBJ2-2	.	TGCGCCAGCAGCCAAACACAGGGGGTTGTCGGGGAGCTGTTTTTT	CASSQTQGVVGELFF
TRBV9	.	TRBJ1-1	few	TGTGCCAGCAGCACCGTGGGCCTGAACACTGAAGCTTTCTTT	CASSTVGLNTEAFF
TRBV27	TRBD2	TRBJ2-1	once	TGTGCCAGCAGCCCCACAGCGGGGTTGGCCTACAATGAGCAGTTCTTC	CASSPTAGLAYNEQFF
TRBV11-2	.	TRBJ1-2	few	TGTGCCAGCAGCTTAGACAAAAACTATGGCTACACCTTC	CASSLDKNYGYTF
TRBV2	TRBD2	TRBJ2-7	.	TGTGCCAGCAAAGGTGGGACTAGCGAGACCTACGAGCAGTACTTC	CASKGGTSETYEQYF
TRBV12-1	.	TRBJ1-1	.	TGTGCCAGCAGCTTTGCGCTACAGGGCGGAGCTGAAGCTTTCTTT	CASSFALQGGAEAFF
TRBV28	.	TRBJ1-2	.	TGTGCCAGCAGTCCTATCAGGGATAGGTTGGTCTATGGCTACACCTTC	CASSPIRDRLVYGYTF
TRBV3-1/TRBV3-2	.	TRBJ2-5	once	TGTGCCAGCAGCCTTAGTGTGGGGGGCCAAGAGACCCAGTACTTC	CASSLSVGGQETQYF
TRBV10-3	TRBD1	TRBJ1-2	once	TGTGCCATCCAGGACAGGGAACCTATCGGCTACACCTTC	CAIQDREPIGYTF
TRBV11-3	.	TRBJ1-1	.	TGTGCCAGCAGCTTAGTGGCTGGTAACACTGAAGCTTTCTTT	CASSLVAGNTEAFF
TRBV11-1	TRBD1	TRBJ2-7	.	TGTGCCAGCAGCCCACAGGGGAACGAGCAGTACTTC	CASSPQGNEQYF
TRBV6-5	.	TRBJ2-7	few	TGTGCCATTGCTGGAAGCGTCGAGCAGTACTTC	CAIAGSVEQYF
TRBV6-5	.	TRBJ2-5	once	TGTGCCAGCAGCCGGGACTCTAAGACCCAGTACTTC	CASSRDSKTQYF
TRBV5-8	TRBD1	TRBJ1-2	.	TGTGCCAGCAGCTCTCGATCAGCCAGGGGGTCCTATGGCTACACCTTC	CASSSRSARGSYGYTF
TRBV6-5	.	TRBJ2-1	.	TGTGCCAGCAACAGGGACTCCTACAATGAGCAGTTCTTC	CASNRDSYNEQFF
TRBV6-5	TRBD2	TRBJ2-7	.	TGTGCCAGCAGCCTTAGCGGGGGTGATCGCTACGAGCAGTACTTC	CASSLSGGDRYEQYF
TRBV3-1/TRBV3-2	.	TRBJ2-1	.	TGTGCCAGCAGCCATGGTCAGGGGCAGTTCTTC	CASSHGQGQFF
TRBV29-1	.	TRBJ2-6	medium-sized	TGCAGCGTTGAGTCCCTCTCTGGGGCCAACGTCCTGACTTTC	CSVESLSGANVLTF
TRBV6-4	TRBD1	TRBJ1-4	.	TGTGCCAGCGGAGGGGGACAGGGGGATTTAGCAACTAATGAAAAACTGTTTTTT	CASGGGQGDLATNEKLFF
TRBV3-1/TRBV3-2	TRBD1	TRBJ2-5	once	TGTGCCAGCAGCCATTCACAGGGGCTGACCCAGTACTTC	CASSHSQGLTQYF
TRBV24-1	.	TRBJ2-2	.	TGTGCCACTTCCGGGACAAACGAGGACGGGGAGCTGTTTTTT	CATSGTNEDGELFF
TRBV6-6	.	TRBJ1-1	.	TGTGCCAGCAGCCGAACGACAGGGAACACTGAAGCTTTCTTT	CASSRTTGNTEAFF
TRBV29-1	.	TRBJ2-3	.	TGCAGCGCAGTTCGGGCAGATACGCAGTATTTT	CSAVRADTQYF
TRBV28	TRBD1	TRBJ2-1	.	TGTGCCAGCAGTTCTCCCGACAGGGTCAATGAGCAGTTCTTC	CASSSPDRVNEQFF
TRBV10-2	TRBD2	TRBJ2-1	few	TGCGCCAGCAGAACCGGGGGGGCCTCCCACAATGAGCAGTTCTTC	CASRTGGASHNEQFF
TRBV28	.	TRBJ1-6	.	TGTGCCAGCAGGGGGGGGCTCGGTTCACCCCTCCACTTT	CASRGGLGSPLHF
TRBV30	TRBD1	TRBJ2-7	.	TGTGCCTGGAGTGACAGGGGTGACGAGCAGTACTTC	CAWSDRGDEQYF